These T cell receptor beta chains were read from a single sample in a study of T cells after yellow fever vaccination. TCRdb re-called the 5' RACE reads through MiXCR, storing one row per CDR3 protein. Here the sample spans tens of thousands of distinct CDR3 sequences, approximately 5.7% being singletons. Sequenced here: PBMCs, either bulk or a sorted T-cell subset (CD4+, CD8+, memory, or dextramer-sorted; not recorded which), sampled on the day of the yellow fever booster vaccination. The receptors here all came from a man younger than 30 who received the YFV17D yellow fever vaccine. CDR3s include the opening cysteine and the closing phenylalanine or tryptophan. Fields, in order: J gene, D gene, clone size, V gene, CDR3 DNA, CDR3 protein. A D gene is named only where the DNA matches it firmly. Clone size is shown for a subset of rows, as once, few, many or a class of expanded clone.

J: TRBJ2-1
D: TRBD1
size: few
V: TRBV4-3
DNA: TGCGCCAGCAGCCAAGTGGGACAGGGGGCGCAAAGAGGCAATGAGCAGTTCTTC
CDR3: CASSQVGQGAQRGNEQFF

J: TRBJ2-1
D: .
size: .
V: TRBV6-2/TRBV6-3
DNA: TGTGCCAGCAGTTCCACGCGGGGCAGCTCCTACAATGAGCAGTTCTTC
CDR3: CASSSTRGSSYNEQFF

J: TRBJ2-3
D: .
size: many
V: TRBV5-1
DNA: TGCGCCAGCAGCTTTCGTCGGGGCACAGATACGCAGTATTTT
CDR3: CASSFRRGTDTQYF

J: TRBJ2-1
D: TRBD1
size: many
V: TRBV7-7
DNA: TGTGCCAGCAGCTTAGGCCCGGGACAGGGAGGGAACAATGAGCAGTTCTTC
CDR3: CASSLGPGQGGNNEQFF

J: TRBJ1-5
D: .
size: many
V: TRBV7-9
DNA: TGTGCCAGCAGCTTAGTGGGGGCCAATCAGCCCCAGCATTTT
CDR3: CASSLVGANQPQHF

J: TRBJ1-1
D: .
size: .
V: TRBV12-3/TRBV12-4
DNA: TGTGCCAGTTTGAACACTGAAGCTTTCTTT
CDR3: CASLNTEAFF

J: TRBJ2-3
D: .
size: many
V: TRBV5-1
DNA: TGCGCCAGCACCCTCCGCGGAAGGCTAGACACAGATACGCAGTATTTT
CDR3: CASTLRGRLDTDTQYF

J: TRBJ2-1
D: TRBD1
size: .
V: TRBV5-1
DNA: TGCGCCAGCAGCTTGGAATCGGGCAGGGGGAATGAGCAGTTCTTC
CDR3: CASSLESGRGNEQFF

J: TRBJ2-3
D: .
size: few
V: TRBV14
DNA: TGTGCCAGCAGCCACCCCCCCAGTGGGGGGAATACGCAGTATTTT
CDR3: CASSHPPSGGNTQYF

J: TRBJ1-5
D: .
size: few
V: TRBV18
DNA: TGTGCCAGCACCCCGGAATCCTCAGGCGATCAGCCCCAGCATTTT
CDR3: CASTPESSGDQPQHF

J: TRBJ2-7
D: TRBD1
size: many
V: TRBV4-3
DNA: TGCGCCAGCAGCCCAGGACAGGGTTCCTACGAGCAGTACTTC
CDR3: CASSPGQGSYEQYF

J: TRBJ1-1
D: .
size: many
V: TRBV29-1
DNA: TGCAGCGTTTCAACAGGGCTGAACACTGAAGCTTTCTTT
CDR3: CSVSTGLNTEAFF

J: TRBJ1-1
D: .
size: many
V: TRBV11-1
DNA: TGTGCCAGCAGCTTAGACCTAAAGGGTGAAGCTTTCTTT
CDR3: CASSLDLKGEAFF

J: TRBJ2-4
D: .
size: few
V: TRBV24-1
DNA: TGTGCCACCAGTCTGGCGGGTCTTAGCCTAGCCAAAAACATTCAGTACTTC
CDR3: CATSLAGLSLAKNIQYF

J: TRBJ2-7
D: .
size: many
V: TRBV7-6
DNA: TGTGCCAGCAGCTTAGAAGGGACGCACTACGAGCAGTACTTC
CDR3: CASSLEGTHYEQYF

J: TRBJ2-1
D: .
size: many
V: TRBV9
DNA: TGTGCCAGCAGCGTCTCCTGGGGTGGAGGGTACAATGAGCAGTTCTTC
CDR3: CASSVSWGGGYNEQFF

J: TRBJ2-1
D: TRBD1
size: many
V: TRBV29-1
DNA: TGCAGCGCAAGCCCAAGGGGGCTAGGCAATGAGCAGTTCTTC
CDR3: CSASPRGLGNEQFF

J: TRBJ2-2
D: .
size: many
V: TRBV7-9
DNA: TGTGCCAGCAGCTTAAGTGGTGGAACCGGGGAGCTGTTTTTT
CDR3: CASSLSGGTGELFF

J: TRBJ2-5
D: TRBD1
size: many
V: TRBV9
DNA: TGTGCCAGCAGCGACCGGACAGGGGGCTTTGAGACCCAGTACTTC
CDR3: CASSDRTGGFETQYF

J: TRBJ1-1
D: TRBD1
size: many
V: TRBV20-1
DNA: TGCAGTGCTAGAGGTGATTACAGGGGGCTGAAGAACACTGAAGCTTTCTTT
CDR3: CSARGDYRGLKNTEAFF

J: TRBJ2-3
D: .
size: many
V: TRBV11-2
DNA: TGTGCCAGCAGCTTAGTGAATTGGGTGGATACGCAGTATTTT
CDR3: CASSLVNWVDTQYF

J: TRBJ2-1
D: .
size: many
V: TRBV7-9
DNA: TGTGCCAGCAGCCCCCCCACGGGGTCCTACAATGAGCAGTTCTTC
CDR3: CASSPPTGSYNEQFF

J: TRBJ1-6
D: .
size: few
V: TRBV18
DNA: TGTGCCAGCTCACCCTCTATTCAATCACCCCTCCACTTT
CDR3: CASSPSIQSPLHF

J: TRBJ1-2
D: .
size: many
V: TRBV29-1
DNA: TGCAGCGTTCGGGGGGCTTGGGACTATGGCTACACCTTC
CDR3: CSVRGAWDYGYTF

J: TRBJ1-1
D: TRBD1
size: many
V: TRBV7-9
DNA: TGTGCCAGCAGCTTAGCCCAGGGGGCTGTGACTGAAGCTTTCTTT
CDR3: CASSLAQGAVTEAFF

J: TRBJ2-2
D: TRBD1
size: many
V: TRBV4-3
DNA: TGCGCCAGCAGCCAAGATCAAGGGGGCCCCAGGGAGCTGTTTTTT
CDR3: CASSQDQGGPRELFF

J: TRBJ1-2
D: .
size: .
V: TRBV7-9
DNA: TGTGCCAGCTACTCCACCCGGGCAGGGCTTGTAGGTGGCTACACCTTC
CDR3: CASYSTRAGLVGGYTF

J: TRBJ1-2
D: .
size: many
V: TRBV6-6
DNA: TGTGCCAGCAGTTACGGGCGTGGGACGGCTAACTATGGCTACACCTTC
CDR3: CASSYGRGTANYGYTF